The 16 T cell receptor beta chains reported below all come from one sample, sequenced in a study of beta chain features in type 1 diabetes. What was sequenced were expressed TCRB transcripts, since all of the isolated RNA had been reverse transcribed. Assay used: immunoSEQ multiplex PCR; TCRdb lists only in-frame clones, some missing. The data show around 500,000 clones, with roughly 10% seen just once and approximately 0.05% held by the top ten. Input material: naive CD4+ T cells from blood. These receptors were obtained from a woman younger than 30 in good health.

The genes are TRBV14 and TRBJ2-7; 7 bases map to TRBD1. This CDR3 spans 14 amino acids. V shed 2 bases, J shed 7 bases, and the junction held 8 bases outside the gene matches. Germline V gene sequence: CDR1 SGHDN, CDR2 FVKESK. CDR3 protein: CASSQYRTGGEQYF. As DNA, the CDR3 is TGTGCCAGCAGCCAATACCGGACAGGTGGAGAGCAGTACTTC.

V usage is TRBV9 and J usage is TRBJ2-5; perhaps D is TRBD1 or TRBD2 (5 bases each). Between the trimmed V and J ends, which lost 1 base and 0 bases, there was a span of 19 bases. The CDR3 covers 18 residues. Germline lookup yields CDR1 SGDLS and CDR2 YYNGEE. This CDR3 reads CASSVSGAPNRYQETQYF. The CDR3 nucleotides read TGTGCCAGCAGCGTATCCGGGGCGCCGAATAGGTACCAAGAGACCCAGTACTTC.

This clone has only a few counts. This CDR3 is CASSSGEGPGTEAFF. CDR3 sequence (DNA): TGCGCCAGCAGTTCCGGCGAGGGGCCGGGCACTGAAGCTTTCTTT. The chain uses TRBV5-1 and TRBJ1-1; the D gene is possibly TRBD1 (5 bases). The germline V and J ends were trimmed by 5 bases and 4 bases, with 18 bases remaining between them. There are 15 residues in the CDR3. Germline V CDR1 and CDR2: SGHRS, YFSETQ.

The chain joins TRBV4-1 to TRBJ2-3; D possibly corresponds to TRBD2 (6 bases). Trimming cost V 0 bases and J 6 bases, with 16 bases left between them. The CDR3 is 16 residues long. Per germline, CDR1 MGHRA and CDR2 YSYEKL. This CDR3 reads CASSQERHRRGDTQYF. The CDR3 DNA is TGCGCCAGCAGCCAAGAACGGCACCGCCGGGGGGATACGCAGTATTTT.

The CDR3 protein is CASSVEAPGEQYF. The CDR3 nucleotides are TGTGCCAGCAGTGTTGAGGCCCCCGGCGAGCAGTACTTC. This chain connects TRBV6-1 to TRBJ2-7; D call uncertain. The CDR3 is 13 amino acids. Germline CDR1 MNHNS, CDR2 SASEGT. V dropped 4 bases and J dropped 6 bases, with 13 bases sitting between them.

In its sample, this clone was seen a few times. This chain connects TRBV30 to TRBJ1-2; 10 nucleotides line up with TRBD1. V lost 2 bases, J lost 0 bases, and 12 bases stayed unmatched. The CDR3 runs 18 residues. The germline gives CDR1 GTSNPN, CDR2 SVGIG (reference sequence). The CDR3 DNA follows: TGTGCCTGGAGTACCCGAAGGACAGGGGGGAGCGCTAACTATGGCTACACCTTC. This sequence encodes CAWSTRRTGGSANYGYTF.

This clone was observed a few times. The V and J genes are TRBV18 and TRBJ2-5, with D unclear. CDR1 is KGHSH and CDR2 is LQKENI in the germline V gene. V was clipped by 1 base and J by 0 bases, with 3 bases between them. The CDR3 runs to 13 residues. The CDR3: CASSPRHQETQYF. The CDR3 DNA reads as TGTGCCAGCTCACCACGGCACCAAGAGACCCAGTACTTC.

This clone was detected a few times. The V gene is TRBV4-1, the J gene TRBJ2-1; no definite D call. The CDR3 extends over 15 amino acids. The germline V gene has CDR1 MGHRA and CDR2 YSYEKL. V was trimmed by 4 bases and J by 4 bases, leaving 14 bases between them. The CDR3 sequence is CASSPTERRYNEQFF. CDR3 nucleotide sequence: TGCGCCAGCAGCCCCACGGAGAGAAGATACAATGAGCAGTTCTTC.

This rearrangement joins TRBV2 to TRBJ1-5, with D uncertain. V gave up 6 bases and J gave up 4 bases, with 16 bases separating them. The CDR3 is 15 residues long. CDR1 and CDR2 (germline): SNHLY, FYNNEI. The CDR3 loop reads CASRARTGRNQPQHF. The CDR3 coding sequence is TGTGCCAGCAGAGCCAGGACCGGACGTAATCAGCCCCAGCATTTT.

As DNA, the CDR3 is TGTGCCTGGAGTGAAGCCAAGCGCACAGATACGCAGTATTTT. Protein: CAWSEAKRTDTQYF. The J gene is TRBJ2-3, the V gene TRBV30; D not certain. Germline assignment: CDR1 GTSNPN and CDR2 SVGIG (reference sequence). The germline V and J ends were trimmed by 1 base and 1 base, with 9 bases remaining between them. The CDR3 length is 14 residues.

This clone has only a few counts. The chain links TRBV28 to TRBJ2-2; D possibly corresponds to TRBD1 (6 bases). The CDR3 totals 15 residues. V was clipped by 7 bases and J by 6 bases, with 18 bases between them. The germline V gene has CDR1 MDHEN and CDR2 SYDVKM. The CDR3 DNA reads TGTGCCAGCAACCGTGCCGACAGGTCGCCCGGGGAGCTGTTTTTT. Its translation is CASNRADRSPGELFF.

This clone was seen a few times. The CDR3 DNA reads TGTGCCAGCAGTTACTCCCAGCGGGGTTACGAGCAGTACGTC. Amino acids: CASSYSQRGYEQYV. The rearrangement links TRBV6-5 to TRBJ2-7; 7 nucleotides line up with TRBD2. The CDR3 loop spans 14 amino acids. Unmatched junction bases numbered 3, after V lost 0 bases and J lost 4 bases. CDR1 and CDR2 (germline): MNHEY, SVGAGI.

The V call is TRBV25-1, the J call TRBJ2-3, with D uncertain. V lost 3 bases to trimming and J lost 1 base, with 17 bases between them. This CDR3 spans 17 amino acids. Germline CDR1 reads MGHDK; CDR2 reads SYGVNS. This chain's CDR3 is CASSDSPTIAGTDTQYF. The CDR3 DNA reads as TGTGCCAGCAGTGACTCCCCTACCATCGCTGGCACAGATACGCAGTATTTT.

CDR3 sequence: CASSLAGQVRYEQYF. The CDR3 bases are TGTGCCAGCAGCTTAGCCGGACAGGTGCGGTACGAGCAGTACTTC. The genes are TRBV13 and TRBJ2-7, with 7 bases lining up with TRBD1. The germline V gene encodes CDR1 PRHDT and CDR2 FYEKMQ (reference sequence). V was clipped by 1 base and J by 4 bases; unmatched bases: 7. The CDR3 consists of 15 residues.

The chain recombines TRBV9 with TRBJ2-3, with D possibly TRBD2 on 6 matching bases. CDR3 size: 17 residues. Germline V lookup: CDR1 SGDLS, CDR2 YYNGEE. V was pared by 0 bases and J by 2 bases, with 16 bases between. CDR3 sequence (DNA): TGTGCCAGCAGCGTAGCTCCAACGGGGGTCACCACAGATACGCAGTATTTT. Translated: CASSVAPTGVTTDTQYF.

CDR3 coding DNA: TGTGCCAGCAGTTTATATGGGGACAGGGGCCACGAGCAGTACTTC. Protein: CASSLYGDRGHEQYF. The V gene is TRBV27, the J gene TRBJ2-7, with 10 bases identical to TRBD1. CDR3 length equals 15 residues. Germline assignment: CDR1 MNHEY and CDR2 SMNVEV (reference sequence). The ends lost 1 base at V and 5 bases at J; junction bases unmatched: 5.